Listed below are T cell receptor beta chains from one sample, sequenced in a study of blood T cell repertoires in COVID-19. Repertoires were generated with immunoSEQ multiplex PCR, while TCRdb's copy carries only in-frame clones and drops some. The sample holds roughly 94,000 clones, 65% to 90% seen once. The specimen sequenced was peripheral blood. These receptors were obtained from a man aged 60-69 years with acute or convalescent COVID-19. Each CDR3 is given with its conserved first and last residue. D genes are given only for firm matches. Clone size is given for some rows only: seen once, a few or many times, or a class if the clone is expanded.

clone_size: NA; d_call: TRBD1; v_call: TRBV3-1/TRBV3-2; j_call: TRBJ1-1; cdr3_nt: TGTGCCAGCAGCCAAGGCGAAAGGGGGCGAGCTTTCTTT; cdr3_aa: CASSQGERGRAFF
clone_size: NA; d_call: NA; v_call: TRBV4-1; j_call: TRBJ1-6; cdr3_nt: TGCGCCAGCAGCCCCCTCATCACAGGGCTAAGAATTAATTCACCCCTCCACTTT; cdr3_aa: CASSPLITGLRINSPLHF
clone_size: once; d_call: NA; v_call: TRBV19; j_call: TRBJ2-2; cdr3_nt: TGTGCCAGTAGTATGGGACAATTGAACACCGGGGAGCTGTTTTTT; cdr3_aa: CASSMGQLNTGELFF
clone_size: NA; d_call: TRBD1; v_call: TRBV6-6; j_call: TRBJ1-6; cdr3_nt: TGTGCCAGCAGTGACAGGGTAAATTCACCCCTCCACTTT; cdr3_aa: CASSDRVNSPLHF
clone_size: NA; d_call: NA; v_call: TRBV20-1; j_call: TRBJ1-1; cdr3_nt: TGCAGTGCGAGTCAGAACACTGAAGCTTTCTTT; cdr3_aa: CSASQNTEAFF
clone_size: NA; d_call: TRBD1; v_call: TRBV3-1/TRBV3-2; j_call: TRBJ1-5; cdr3_nt: TGTGCCAGCAGCCAAGGGACAGGGAATCAGCCCCAGCATTTT; cdr3_aa: CASSQGTGNQPQHF
clone_size: NA; d_call: NA; v_call: TRBV28; j_call: TRBJ1-2; cdr3_nt: TGTGCCAGCAGTTTGCCCAACAGCGCGGGGGGCTACACCTTC; cdr3_aa: CASSLPNSAGGYTF
clone_size: once; d_call: TRBD1; v_call: TRBV18; j_call: TRBJ1-1; cdr3_nt: TGTGCCAGCTCACCAAGCGCGGGACAGGGGACTGAAGCTTTCTTT; cdr3_aa: CASSPSAGQGTEAFF
clone_size: NA; d_call: NA; v_call: TRBV18; j_call: TRBJ1-2; cdr3_nt: TGTGCCAGCTCACCTACAGCAGCTAACTATGGCTACACCTTC; cdr3_aa: CASSPTAANYGYTF
clone_size: NA; d_call: TRBD1; v_call: TRBV11-1; j_call: TRBJ1-6; cdr3_nt: TGTGCCAGCAGCTTATACAGGGGTGGTTCACCCCTCCACTTT; cdr3_aa: CASSLYRGGSPLHF
clone_size: once; d_call: NA; v_call: TRBV27; j_call: TRBJ1-1; cdr3_nt: TGTGCCAGCAGTTTATGGTCGGGGGGAACAACTGAAGCTTTCTTT; cdr3_aa: CASSLWSGGTTEAFF
clone_size: NA; d_call: NA; v_call: TRBV7-8; j_call: TRBJ2-6; cdr3_nt: TGTGCCAGCAGCCCCGGCTCTGGGGCCAACGTCCTGACTTTC; cdr3_aa: CASSPGSGANVLTF
clone_size: NA; d_call: NA; v_call: TRBV28; j_call: TRBJ2-4; cdr3_nt: TGTGCCACCCAGGCAGGGCAGGTAAACATTCAGTACTTC; cdr3_aa: CATQAGQVNIQYF
clone_size: NA; d_call: NA; v_call: TRBV3-1/TRBV3-2; j_call: TRBJ2-3; cdr3_nt: TGTGCCAGCAGCCAAGTCCACAACGCGCAGTATTTT; cdr3_aa: CASSQVHNAQYF
clone_size: NA; d_call: NA; v_call: TRBV5-1; j_call: TRBJ1-1; cdr3_nt: TGCGCCAGCAGCCTACCCGGCGGTGAAGCTTTCTTT; cdr3_aa: CASSLPGGEAFF
clone_size: NA; d_call: TRBD2; v_call: TRBV2; j_call: TRBJ2-2; cdr3_nt: TGTGCCAGCAGAGCGGGGGGGCTCAGCACCGGGGAGCTGTTTTTT; cdr3_aa: CASRAGGLSTGELFF
clone_size: NA; d_call: TRBD1; v_call: TRBV19; j_call: TRBJ2-2; cdr3_nt: TGTGCCAGTACCGGGACAGGGGGAACCGGGGAGCTGTTTTTT; cdr3_aa: CASTGTGGTGELFF
clone_size: NA; d_call: TRBD1; v_call: TRBV3-1/TRBV3-2; j_call: TRBJ1-1; cdr3_nt: TGTGCCAGCAGCCGCCCACAGGGGAGGAGCACTGAAGCTTTCTTT; cdr3_aa: CASSRPQGRSTEAFF
clone_size: NA; d_call: TRBD1; v_call: TRBV5-1; j_call: TRBJ2-5; cdr3_nt: TGCGCCAGCAGCGGACAGGTCCTCCAAGAGACCCAGTACTTC; cdr3_aa: CASSGQVLQETQYF
clone_size: NA; d_call: TRBD2; v_call: TRBV4-1; j_call: TRBJ2-3; cdr3_nt: TGCGCCAGCAGCCAACAACCTAGGACTAGCGGGGGGCACACAGATACGCAGTATTTT; cdr3_aa: CASSQQPRTSGGHTDTQYF
clone_size: NA; d_call: TRBD1; v_call: TRBV5-4; j_call: TRBJ2-2; cdr3_nt: TGTGCCAGCAGCCCCGGGACAGCCAACACCGGGGAGCTGTTTTTT; cdr3_aa: CASSPGTANTGELFF
clone_size: NA; d_call: TRBD2; v_call: TRBV6-5; j_call: TRBJ2-5; cdr3_nt: TGTGCCACCAAACTAGCGGGGGGGCAAGAGACCCAGTACTTC; cdr3_aa: CATKLAGGQETQYF
clone_size: NA; d_call: TRBD2; v_call: TRBV30; j_call: TRBJ2-1; cdr3_nt: TGTGCCTGGGCCCGGGGGGTTGGAGAGCAGTTCTTC; cdr3_aa: CAWARGVGEQFF
clone_size: NA; d_call: TRBD1; v_call: TRBV6-6; j_call: TRBJ2-5; cdr3_nt: TGTGCCAGCAGTTTGACAGGGGCCCAAGAGACCCAGTACTTC; cdr3_aa: CASSLTGAQETQYF
clone_size: once; d_call: NA; v_call: TRBV3-1/TRBV3-2; j_call: TRBJ2-5; cdr3_nt: TGTGCCAGCAGCCACCTCGGACAGATAGAGACCCAGTACTTC; cdr3_aa: CASSHLGQIETQYF
clone_size: NA; d_call: TRBD1; v_call: TRBV3-1/TRBV3-2; j_call: TRBJ1-1; cdr3_nt: TGTGCCAGCAGCCGGGGGACAGCGAACACTGAAGCTTTCTTT; cdr3_aa: CASSRGTANTEAFF
clone_size: NA; d_call: TRBD2; v_call: TRBV6-5; j_call: TRBJ2-5; cdr3_nt: TGTGCCAGCAGCGGACTAGCGGGGGGCCGGGAGACCCAGTACTTC; cdr3_aa: CASSGLAGGRETQYF
clone_size: NA; d_call: NA; v_call: TRBV18; j_call: TRBJ1-1; cdr3_nt: TGTGCCAGCTCACCAATACAGTACACTGAAGCTTTCTTT; cdr3_aa: CASSPIQYTEAFF
clone_size: NA; d_call: NA; v_call: TRBV6-4; j_call: TRBJ1-6; cdr3_nt: TGTGCCAGCAGCACAGGGTATAATTCACCCCTCCACTTT; cdr3_aa: CASSTGYNSPLHF
clone_size: NA; d_call: TRBD1; v_call: TRBV5-4; j_call: TRBJ1-6; cdr3_nt: TGTGCCAGCAGCTCTACCCGGGACAGGGGGGTTTCACCCCTCCACTTT; cdr3_aa: CASSSTRDRGVSPLHF
clone_size: NA; d_call: NA; v_call: TRBV30; j_call: TRBJ1-2; cdr3_nt: TGTGCCTGGAGCGCGGGGGGGCCGTATGGCTACACCTTC; cdr3_aa: CAWSAGGPYGYTF
clone_size: NA; d_call: TRBD1; v_call: TRBV11-2; j_call: TRBJ1-1; cdr3_nt: TGTGCCAGCAGCTTAGCGGGACAGGGGATGCTGGCTGAAGCTTTCTTT; cdr3_aa: CASSLAGQGMLAEAFF
clone_size: NA; d_call: NA; v_call: TRBV28; j_call: TRBJ1-5; cdr3_nt: TGTGCCACCAAACTTCCCCGTTCGGAGCCCCAGCATTTT; cdr3_aa: CATKLPRSEPQHF
clone_size: NA; d_call: NA; v_call: TRBV14; j_call: TRBJ2-5; cdr3_nt: TGTGCCAGCAGCCAAGATTTGAGTACAGAGACCCAGTACTTC; cdr3_aa: CASSQDLSTETQYF